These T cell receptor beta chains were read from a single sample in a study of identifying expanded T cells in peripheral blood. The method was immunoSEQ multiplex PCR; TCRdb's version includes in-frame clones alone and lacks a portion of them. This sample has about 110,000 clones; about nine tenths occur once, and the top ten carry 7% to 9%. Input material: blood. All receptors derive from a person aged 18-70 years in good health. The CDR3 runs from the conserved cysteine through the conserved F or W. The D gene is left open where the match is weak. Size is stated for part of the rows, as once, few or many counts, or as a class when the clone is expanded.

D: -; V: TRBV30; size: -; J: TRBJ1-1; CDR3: CARGALYTEAFF; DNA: TGTGCGCGGGGGGCCCTTTACACTGAAGCTTTCTTT
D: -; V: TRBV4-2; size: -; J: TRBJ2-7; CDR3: CASSQDPAPRTLYEQYF; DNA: TGTGCCAGCAGCCAAGATCCGGCGCCAAGGACTCTTTACGAGCAGTACTTC
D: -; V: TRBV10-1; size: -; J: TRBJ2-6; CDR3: CASSESRTGANVLTF; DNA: TGCGCCAGCAGTGAGTCCAGGACTGGGGCCAACGTCCTGACTTTC
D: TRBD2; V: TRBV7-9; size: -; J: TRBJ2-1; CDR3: CASSFSGASYNEQFF; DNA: TGTGCCAGCAGCTTTAGCGGGGCCTCCTACAATGAGCAGTTCTTC
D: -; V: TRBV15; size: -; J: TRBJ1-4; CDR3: CATSRETYEKLFF; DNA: TGTGCCACCAGCAGAGAAACATACGAAAAACTGTTTTTT
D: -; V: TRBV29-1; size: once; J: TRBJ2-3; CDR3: CSVDGDTDTQYF; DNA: TGCAGCGTTGATGGGGATACAGATACGCAGTATTTT
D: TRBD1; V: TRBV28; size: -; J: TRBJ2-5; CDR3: CASSSPGQGEKTQYF; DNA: TGTGCCAGCAGTTCCCCGGGACAGGGCGAGAAGACCCAGTACTTC
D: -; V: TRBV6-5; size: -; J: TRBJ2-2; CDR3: CASSFRRDTGELFF; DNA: TGTGCCAGCAGTTTCAGGAGGGACACCGGGGAGCTGTTTTTT
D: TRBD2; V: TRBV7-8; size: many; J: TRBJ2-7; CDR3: CASSQSSGTSLYEQYF; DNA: TGTGCCAGCAGCCAATCTAGCGGGACGTCCCTCTACGAGCAGTACTTC
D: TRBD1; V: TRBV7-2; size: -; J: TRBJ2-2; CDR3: CASSFTPGQGGIGELFF; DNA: TGTGCCAGCAGCTTTACTCCGGGACAGGGGGGCATCGGGGAGCTGTTTTTT
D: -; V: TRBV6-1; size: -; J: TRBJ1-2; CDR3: CASSEDLGNGYTF; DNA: TGTGCCAGCAGTGAAGACTTAGGTAACGGCTACACCTTC
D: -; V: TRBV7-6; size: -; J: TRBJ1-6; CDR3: CASSLAGSSSYNSPLHF; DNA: TGTGCCAGCAGCTTAGCCGGCTCTAGCTCCTATAATTCACCCCTCCACTTT
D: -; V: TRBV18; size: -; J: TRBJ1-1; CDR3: CASSPPSRATEAFF; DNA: TGTGCCAGCTCACCACCTTCCAGAGCCACTGAAGCTTTCTTT
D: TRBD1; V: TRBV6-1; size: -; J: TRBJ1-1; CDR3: CASRQGADTEAFF; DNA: TGTGCCAGCAGGCAGGGGGCGGACACTGAAGCTTTCTTT
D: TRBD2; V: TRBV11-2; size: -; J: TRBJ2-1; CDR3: CASSQRGGNEQFF; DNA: TGTGCCAGCAGCCAGCGGGGGGGCAATGAGCAGTTCTTC
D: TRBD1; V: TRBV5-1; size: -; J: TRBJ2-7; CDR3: CASSLGPIIRDSYEQYF; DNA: TGCGCCAGCAGCTTGGGTCCGATTATCCGGGACAGCTACGAGCAGTACTTC
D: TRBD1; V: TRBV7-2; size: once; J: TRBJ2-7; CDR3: CASSSGQASYEQYF; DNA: TGTGCCAGCAGCAGCGGACAGGCCTCCTACGAGCAGTACTTC
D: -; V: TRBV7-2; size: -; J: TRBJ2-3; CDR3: CASSLMSIMADTQYF; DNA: TGTGCCAGCAGCCTGATGAGCATCATGGCAGATACGCAGTATTTT
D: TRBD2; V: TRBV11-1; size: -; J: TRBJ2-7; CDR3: CASSAKLAGLTREQYF; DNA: TGTGCCAGCAGCGCAAAACTAGCGGGGTTGACTAGGGAGCAGTACTTC